This TCR beta chain stems from a study of human T cells and chemical hapten exposure. Study-level background: Weekly scalp doses of diphenylcyclopropenone were given to patients during the approximately 25-week study.

The CDR3 spans 16 residues. Germline V gene data show CDR1 as SGHRS and CDR2 as YFSETQ. The V end lost 4 bases, the J end lost 2 bases, and 15 bases lay between the germline ends. The sample holds a few counts of this clonotype. As to time point: patch test 3, about 24 weeks after DPC sensitization. This sample's treatment: therapeutic diphenylcyclopropenone sensitization with weekly scalp DPC. TCRdb re-derived calls from the RACE reads in MiXCR, one entry per CDR3 protein. This sample has tens of thousands of distinct CDR3 sequences, with approximately 9.9% found just once. The TCR was taken from a woman in her forties with alopecia areata. Some clones in this sample may be carry-over from other donors' samples. The material was whole blood, obtained in connection with sensitization to the hapten diphenylcyclopropenone (DPC). The chain links TRBV5-1 to TRBJ2-2; D perhaps matches TRBD2 (5 bases). Written as DNA, the CDR3 is TGCGCCAGCAGCCCCGGACTTAACTTTAACACCGGGGAGCTGTTTTTT. It specifies CASSPGLNFNTGELFF.